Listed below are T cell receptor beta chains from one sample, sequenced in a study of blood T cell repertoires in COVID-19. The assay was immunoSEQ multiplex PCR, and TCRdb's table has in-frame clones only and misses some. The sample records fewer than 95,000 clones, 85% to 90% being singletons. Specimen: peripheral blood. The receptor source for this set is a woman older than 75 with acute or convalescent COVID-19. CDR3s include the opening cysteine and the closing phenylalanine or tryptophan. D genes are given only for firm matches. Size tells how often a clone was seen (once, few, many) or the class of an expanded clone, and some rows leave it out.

DNA: TGTGCCAGCAGCGGAGGACAGACAGCTCCTAACTATGGCTACACCTTC
CDR3: CASSGGQTAPNYGYTF
J: TRBJ1-2
size: NA
D: NA
V: TRBV4-2

DNA: TGCGCCAGCAGCCAAGGGGGAGGGGCGAAGAATCAGCCCCAGCATTTT
CDR3: CASSQGGGAKNQPQHF
J: TRBJ1-5
size: NA
D: NA
V: TRBV4-1

DNA: TGTGCCAGCAGGTCCACGGGGAACAATCAGCCCCAGCATTTT
CDR3: CASRSTGNNQPQHF
J: TRBJ1-5
size: NA
D: NA
V: TRBV6-5

DNA: TGTGCCAGCAGTGAAGGGGGCATCAGAGGGCTCCTGGGACTAGCTGGGGCTTACTACGAGCAGTACTTC
CDR3: CASSEGGIRGLLGLAGAYYEQYF
J: TRBJ2-7
size: NA
D: TRBD2
V: TRBV2

DNA: TGTGCCAGCTCACCACCCGGGGTCACAGATACGCAGTATTTT
CDR3: CASSPPGVTDTQYF
J: TRBJ2-3
size: few
D: NA
V: TRBV18

DNA: TGCGCCATCCCAGGGGGATGGGACACTGAAGCTTTCTTT
CDR3: CAIPGGWDTEAFF
J: TRBJ1-1
size: NA
D: TRBD1
V: TRBV5-1

DNA: TGTGCCAGCAGTTCAACGAGAGGGGGGAACACTGAAGCTTTCTTT
CDR3: CASSSTRGGNTEAFF
J: TRBJ1-1
size: NA
D: NA
V: TRBV6-2/TRBV6-3

DNA: TGTGCCAGTAGTATGGACGCAGGGTACTCCTACGAGCAGTACTTC
CDR3: CASSMDAGYSYEQYF
J: TRBJ2-7
size: NA
D: NA
V: TRBV19

DNA: TGTGCCAGCAGCTTAACCAGGTCAGGGGGGAACGAGCAGTACTTC
CDR3: CASSLTRSGGNEQYF
J: TRBJ2-7
size: NA
D: NA
V: TRBV7-9

DNA: TGTGCCAGCAGCTTAGGGACATTCACTATTAACACCGGGGAGCTGTTTTTT
CDR3: CASSLGTFTINTGELFF
J: TRBJ2-2
size: NA
D: NA
V: TRBV11-2

DNA: TGTGCCAGTAGATATGGGAGTTCCCGCAATCAGCCCCAGCATTTT
CDR3: CASRYGSSRNQPQHF
J: TRBJ1-5
size: once
D: NA
V: TRBV19

DNA: TGTGCCAGCAGCAAAAAAGGGGCAGATTCACCCCTCCACTTT
CDR3: CASSKKGADSPLHF
J: TRBJ1-6
size: NA
D: NA
V: TRBV21-1

DNA: TGTGCCAGCAGCTCACAGGGTGTCTATGGCTACACCTTC
CDR3: CASSSQGVYGYTF
J: TRBJ1-2
size: NA
D: NA
V: TRBV5-6

DNA: TGCGCCAGCAGCTTGGCCCGATACATAGCGGGAGGACTCAATACGCAGTATTTT
CDR3: CASSLARYIAGGLNTQYF
J: TRBJ2-3
size: NA
D: TRBD2
V: TRBV5-1

DNA: TGTGCCAGCAGCTCACAGTCGGGAGGAAACTATGGCTACACCTTC
CDR3: CASSSQSGGNYGYTF
J: TRBJ1-2
size: NA
D: NA
V: TRBV7-8

DNA: TGTGCCAGCTCCAAAGCTGAAGGGGGCGCAAGTTTATACTATGGCTACACCTTC
CDR3: CASSKAEGGASLYYGYTF
J: TRBJ1-2
size: NA
D: TRBD1
V: TRBV9

DNA: TGTGCCTGGAGTGAGGGGGCGTCCAACTATGGCTACACCTTC
CDR3: CAWSEGASNYGYTF
J: TRBJ1-2
size: once
D: TRBD1
V: TRBV30

DNA: TGTGCCAGCAGCTTAAGGAGCGTGGGTACCGGGGAGCTGTTTTTT
CDR3: CASSLRSVGTGELFF
J: TRBJ2-2
size: few
D: NA
V: TRBV7-2

DNA: TGTGCCAGCAGCGTTAGCGGGGGGGCCAGGGCGGCAGATACGCAGTATTTT
CDR3: CASSVSGGARAADTQYF
J: TRBJ2-3
size: once
D: TRBD2
V: TRBV7-3

DNA: TGTGCCAGCAGCTTGCAGGCAGGTCAAGAGACCCAGTACTTC
CDR3: CASSLQAGQETQYF
J: TRBJ2-5
size: NA
D: NA
V: TRBV5-6

DNA: TGTGCCAGCAGTCCCGACAGGTTTATGATCGAGCAGTACTTC
CDR3: CASSPDRFMIEQYF
J: TRBJ2-7
size: NA
D: NA
V: TRBV5-4

DNA: TGTGCCAGCAGCGAGGGACCGGGACAGGGTAACGAAAAACTGTTTTTT
CDR3: CASSEGPGQGNEKLFF
J: TRBJ1-4
size: NA
D: TRBD1
V: TRBV5-4

DNA: TGTGCCAGCGCGGCCAACTACGAGCAGTACTTC
CDR3: CASAANYEQYF
J: TRBJ2-7
size: NA
D: NA
V: TRBV19

DNA: TGTGCCAGCAGCTTAGGTGGACTAGCGGGAGGGCCCAGGGCCTACGAGCAGTACTTC
CDR3: CASSLGGLAGGPRAYEQYF
J: TRBJ2-7
size: NA
D: TRBD2
V: TRBV7-8

DNA: TGTGCCAGCAGCCAAGTAACTAGTAAAGATACGCAGTATTTT
CDR3: CASSQVTSKDTQYF
J: TRBJ2-3
size: NA
D: NA
V: TRBV14

DNA: TGTGCCAGCAGCCAAGAGGGTACAGGCTTAGATACGCAGTATTTT
CDR3: CASSQEGTGLDTQYF
J: TRBJ2-3
size: NA
D: NA
V: TRBV4-2

DNA: TGCGCCAGCAGCCAAGTGGAGGGGGCCAGGCAGCCCCAGCATTTT
CDR3: CASSQVEGARQPQHF
J: TRBJ1-5
size: few
D: TRBD1
V: TRBV4-1

DNA: TGCGCCAGCAGCCAAGATGGCGGGGGGACTATCAGCTCCTACAATGAGCAGTTCTTC
CDR3: CASSQDGGGTISSYNEQFF
J: TRBJ2-1
size: few
D: TRBD2
V: TRBV4-1

DNA: TGTGCCAGCAGCATGGCTAGCGCCCCTCGGGAGCTGTTTTTT
CDR3: CASSMASAPRELFF
J: TRBJ2-2
size: NA
D: NA
V: TRBV9

DNA: TGCGCCAGCAGCTTGACGGGGGAGGTGTACGAGCAGTACTTC
CDR3: CASSLTGEVYEQYF
J: TRBJ2-7
size: NA
D: NA
V: TRBV5-1

DNA: TGTGCCAGCAAGCGGAGGGAAGGGGGGGATGGCTACACCTTC
CDR3: CASKRREGGDGYTF
J: TRBJ1-2
size: NA
D: NA
V: TRBV3-1/TRBV3-2

DNA: TGCGCCAGCAGCCCGGGACTAGCGGGAGGGGCTTCCTACAATGAGCAGTTCTTC
CDR3: CASSPGLAGGASYNEQFF
J: TRBJ2-1
size: NA
D: TRBD2
V: TRBV5-1

DNA: TGTGCCAGCAGCGAACCTCAGGGCACAGATACGCAGTATTTT
CDR3: CASSEPQGTDTQYF
J: TRBJ2-3
size: once
D: NA
V: TRBV13

DNA: TGTGCCAGTAGTACGACAGGGGGTGGCTACACCTTC
CDR3: CASSTTGGGYTF
J: TRBJ1-2
size: NA
D: TRBD1
V: TRBV19

DNA: TGTGCCAGTAGTCGGGCGGGAGGCCAGGAGACCCAGTACTTC
CDR3: CASSRAGGQETQYF
J: TRBJ2-5
size: once
D: TRBD2
V: TRBV19

DNA: TGTGCCAGCAGCGCGGGACTAGCGGACTACAATGAGCAGTTCTTC
CDR3: CASSAGLADYNEQFF
J: TRBJ2-1
size: once
D: TRBD2
V: TRBV9

DNA: TGTGCCTGGAGTGCGACAGGGTCGAGAGGCTACACCTTC
CDR3: CAWSATGSRGYTF
J: TRBJ1-2
size: NA
D: TRBD1
V: TRBV30

DNA: TGTGCCAGCAGCGTAGGAGGGACAGGCGCAACTAATGAAAAACTGTTTTTT
CDR3: CASSVGGTGATNEKLFF
J: TRBJ1-4
size: NA
D: TRBD1
V: TRBV9

DNA: TGTGCCTGGAAATCCGGGTCGGAGACCCAGTACTTC
CDR3: CAWKSGSETQYF
J: TRBJ2-5
size: NA
D: NA
V: TRBV30

DNA: TGTGCCAGCAGTGAAAGGAGGACAGGCAGCTCTGGAAACACCATATATTTT
CDR3: CASSERRTGSSGNTIYF
J: TRBJ1-3
size: NA
D: TRBD1
V: TRBV6-1

DNA: TGTGCCAGCAGCCCCCGACAGGGGGCGGGTAATGAAAAACTGTTTTTT
CDR3: CASSPRQGAGNEKLFF
J: TRBJ1-4
size: NA
D: TRBD1
V: TRBV3-1/TRBV3-2

DNA: TGCAGCGTCCCCACGACTAGCGGGGGGGCACGTTTCACAGATACGCAGTATTTT
CDR3: CSVPTTSGGARFTDTQYF
J: TRBJ2-3
size: NA
D: TRBD2
V: TRBV29-1

DNA: TGTGCCAGCAGCAAAGGGGGGGCATTAGATACGCAGTATTTT
CDR3: CASSKGGALDTQYF
J: TRBJ2-3
size: NA
D: NA
V: TRBV11-3

DNA: TGTGCCAGCAGTGTCCGGGTCTCGGATGAGCAGTTCTTC
CDR3: CASSVRVSDEQFF
J: TRBJ2-1
size: NA
D: NA
V: TRBV25-1

DNA: TGCGCCAGCAGCCAAGCCCACACAAGAAATTCACCCCTCCACTTT
CDR3: CASSQAHTRNSPLHF
J: TRBJ1-6
size: NA
D: NA
V: TRBV4-3

DNA: TGCGCCAGCAGCCCGGACAGTAGCACAGATACGCAGTATTTT
CDR3: CASSPDSSTDTQYF
J: TRBJ2-3
size: NA
D: NA
V: TRBV5-1

DNA: TGTGCCAGCAGTGAAGGTGGGGGGTACGCCGGGGAGCTGTTTTTT
CDR3: CASSEGGGYAGELFF
J: TRBJ2-2
size: NA
D: NA
V: TRBV25-1

DNA: TGTGCCAGCATCGCGGGTCCTGGCTACGAGCAGTACTTC
CDR3: CASIAGPGYEQYF
J: TRBJ2-7
size: NA
D: NA
V: TRBV2

DNA: TGTGCCAGCAGGGCACAAGGGCAGGGAAGCTACGAGCAGTACTTC
CDR3: CASRAQGQGSYEQYF
J: TRBJ2-7
size: NA
D: NA
V: TRBV6-6

DNA: TGCGCCAGCAGCTCGACCGGGACAGGAAATGAAGCTTTCTTT
CDR3: CASSSTGTGNEAFF
J: TRBJ1-1
size: NA
D: TRBD1
V: TRBV5-1

DNA: TGTGCCAGCACCCTGACAGGGCAGAATGGCTACACCTTC
CDR3: CASTLTGQNGYTF
J: TRBJ1-2
size: NA
D: TRBD1
V: TRBV2

DNA: TGCGCCAGCAGCTTGGAACTCACCCATACCTACGAGCAGTACTTC
CDR3: CASSLELTHTYEQYF
J: TRBJ2-7
size: NA
D: NA
V: TRBV5-1

DNA: TGTGCCAGCAGTCACCAGGGGGACACTGAAGCTTTCTTT
CDR3: CASSHQGDTEAFF
J: TRBJ1-1
size: NA
D: TRBD1
V: TRBV7-2

DNA: TGTTCATTCGGCCAACAGGGAGGGACTGAAGCTTTCTTT
CDR3: CSFGQQGGTEAFF
J: TRBJ1-1
size: NA
D: NA
V: TRBV30

DNA: TGTGCCAGCAGCCGCCCGGGACAGGGAGGTGAAAAACTGTTTTTT
CDR3: CASSRPGQGGEKLFF
J: TRBJ1-4
size: once
D: TRBD1
V: TRBV5-5

DNA: TGTGCCAGCAGCGCAGCGGAAGGACTCGGGAGTGAGCAGTTCTTC
CDR3: CASSAAEGLGSEQFF
J: TRBJ2-1
size: NA
D: NA
V: TRBV9

DNA: TGTGCCAGCAGTCTGACACAGTTGCCGACCTACGAGCAGTACTTC
CDR3: CASSLTQLPTYEQYF
J: TRBJ2-7
size: NA
D: NA
V: TRBV6-1

DNA: TGCGCCAGCAGCTTCCAACGGGGACTAGCGGGAGGAGATACGCAGTATTTT
CDR3: CASSFQRGLAGGDTQYF
J: TRBJ2-3
size: NA
D: TRBD2
V: TRBV5-1